This TCR beta chain emerged from a study of cytomegalovirus exposure and HLA in healthy donors. Overall study context: Unique TCR beta sequences numbering approximately 120 million came from 150 million to 200 million T cells in an earlier analysis.

Study conclusions and caveats: V segments that were indistinguishable, TRBV6-2 and TRBV6-3 among them, were omitted from analysis. Several of the most significant clusters appeared, in a later analysis, to be linked to common viral pathogens.

Germline V gene lookup returns CDR1 MRHNA and CDR2 SNTAGT. The CDR3 extends over 15 amino acids. The V segment lost 4 bases and the J segment 1 base; nucleotides outside the gene matches: 6. As regards this clone: The antigen is not known.

All the people who gave samples were healthy bone marrow donors. The primer mix had 60 Vbeta and 13 Jbeta primers. Measured with immunoSEQ multiplex PCR; TCRdb has only the in-frame clones, and not every one. The table has about 130,000 clones, 70% to 80% seen once. Sequences were obtained from PBMCs. The rearrangement uses TRBV6-4 and TRBJ1-1; 7 nucleotides agree with TRBD1. The sequence was collected from a woman between 45 and 60 years old in good health and CMV-seronegative. This chain's CDR3 is CASSADRVGNTEAFF. CDR3 coding DNA: TGTGCCAGCAGTGCCGACAGGGTGGGGAACACTGAAGCTTTCTTT.